These 29 T cell receptor beta chains were all obtained from the same sample, sequenced in a study of blood T cell repertoires in COVID-19. Some clones are missing from TCRdb's copy, which holds only in-frame ones; the method was immunoSEQ multiplex PCR. Here the sample spans 250,000 to 350,000 clones, 92% being singletons. The material sequenced was PBMCs or T cells enriched from blood (not recorded which). These receptors all come from a woman in her twenties or thirties who had recovered from COVID-19.

The V call is TRBV29-1, the J call TRBJ1-1, with 9 bases fitting TRBD1. CDR1 is SQVTM and CDR2 is ANQGSEA in the germline V gene. The trim removed 5 bases at V and 2 bases at J, leaving 6 bases unmatched. CDR3 length: 14 residues. This CDR3 reads CSVHRGLGNTEAFF. DNA of the CDR3: TGCAGCGTTCACAGGGGGCTGGGAAACACTGAAGCTTTCTTT.

This chain connects TRBV28 to TRBJ2-7; D uncertain. Per the germline V gene, CDR1 is MDHEN and CDR2 is SYDVKM. The CDR3 covers 13 residues. Trimming removed 5 bases at V and 4 bases at J, with 12 bases between. This CDR3 is CASSPPPVYEQYF. Written as DNA, the CDR3 is TGTGCCAGCAGTCCCCCGCCGGTATACGAGCAGTACTTC.

On this clone itself: The sample holds other DNA sequences that translate to the same CDR3. This chain uses TRBV28 with TRBJ2-7; 8 nucleotides align to TRBD1. Germline CDR1 and CDR2: MDHEN and SYDVKM. The V and J ends lost 6 bases and 2 bases, in that order; junction bases with no gene match: 3. The CDR3 is 13 residues long. CDR3 sequence (DNA): TGTGCCAGCAGGACAGGGGCGGCCTACGAGCAGTACTTC. Translated: CASRTGAAYEQYF.

This clone was seen just once. The chain is built from TRBV28 and TRBJ2-2; perhaps TRBD2 as D (6 bases). This CDR3 is 15 amino acids long. The germline V and J ends were trimmed by 3 bases and 5 bases, with 13 bases remaining between them. The germline gives CDR1 MDHEN, CDR2 SYDVKM. CDR3 region: CASSFGYRGTGELFF. DNA for the CDR3: TGTGCCAGCAGTTTTGGTTACCGGGGGACCGGGGAGCTGTTTTTT.

This clone has only one observation. The gene calls are TRBV6-1 and TRBJ1-5; D ambiguous. This CDR3 is 15 amino acids long. Trimming cost V 2 bases and J 1 base, with 9 bases left between them. Germline CDR1 reads MNHNS; CDR2 reads SASEGT. The CDR3 DNA sequence: TGTGCCAGCAGTGAAAGACGACTGAGCAATCAGCCCCAGCATTTT. Its protein product is CASSERRLSNQPQHF.

The rearrangement uses TRBV10-3 and TRBJ2-3, with D possibly being TRBD2 (6 bases). The V end was cut by 10 bases, the J end by 4 bases, with 15 bases between. Germline CDR1 ENHRY, CDR2 SYGVKD. The CDR3 has 13 residues. The CDR3 bases are TGTGCCACCACGGGGGAGACCGCAGATACGCAGTATTTT. Protein: CATTGETADTQYF.

The chain combines TRBV3-1 (or the pseudogene TRBV3-2) with TRBJ1-2, with 8 bases fitting TRBD1. The germline V gene encodes CDR1 LGHDT and CDR2 YNNKEL (reference sequence). With 6 bases clipped from V and 0 bases from J, the junction kept 9 bases outside the gene matches. The CDR3 loop spans 16 amino acids. The CDR3 coding sequence is TGTGCCAGCAGTGTGACCCGGACAGGGTCTAACTATGGCTACACCTTC. Encoded protein: CASSVTRTGSNYGYTF.

V gene TRBV11-2 combines with J gene TRBJ2-3; the D gene is possibly TRBD2 (6 bases). This CDR3 comprises 13 residues. CDR1 and CDR2 from the germline V gene are SGHAT and FQNNGV. Between the trimmed V and J ends, which lost 9 bases and 6 bases, there was a span of 16 bases. The CDR3 sequence is CASERAMLDTQYF. CDR3 DNA: TGTGCCAGTGAGCGGGCCATGCTGGATACGCAGTATTTT.

The CDR3 sequence: CASRKGGGGYTF. The CDR3 nucleotides read TGTGCCAGCAGGAAAGGGGGAGGGGGCTACACCTTC. This sequence joins TRBV28 and TRBJ1-2; D might be TRBD1 (6 bases). This CDR3 has 12 residues. Germline V CDR1 and CDR2: MDHEN, SYDVKM. V was cut by 6 bases and J by 8 bases, with 13 bases left in between.

This chain connects TRBV9 to TRBJ1-6; 9 bases agree with TRBD1. The CDR3 is 16 residues long. The ends lost 3 bases at V and 8 bases at J; junction bases unmatched: 9. CDR1 and CDR2 (germline): SGDLS, YYNGEE. CDR3 residues: CASSEGRTGEDSPLHF. The CDR3 DNA follows: TGTGCCAGCAGCGAGGGGCGGACAGGGGAGGATTCACCCCTCCACTTT.

V gene TRBV6-2 or TRBV6-3 combines with J gene TRBJ2-1, with 8 bases identical to TRBD2. CDR1 is MNHEY, CDR2 SVGEGT, per germline. There are 17 residues in the CDR3. The junction had 14 bases not matched to a gene; V was cut back by 6 bases and J by 4 bases. The CDR3 region has the DNA TGTGCCAGCAGCCACCCCGCGGTAGCGGGGTTGTACAATGAGCAGTTCTTC. Its translation: CASSHPAVAGLYNEQFF.

The rearrangement links TRBV19 to TRBJ2-1; 8 nucleotides agree with TRBD2. Looked up from germline, CDR1 is LNHDA and CDR2 is SQIVND (reference sequence). V was clipped by 4 bases and J by 7 bases; unmatched bases: 3. This CDR3 spans 13 amino acids. The CDR3 loop reads CASSSAGGNEQFF. CDR3 in DNA: TGTGCCAGTAGTAGTGCGGGAGGAAATGAGCAGTTCTTC. The full variable domain, completed using reference TRBV19 and TRBJ2-1, is DGGITQSPKYLFRKEGQNVTLSCEQNLNHDAMYWYRQDPGQGLRLIYYSQIVNDFQKGDIAEGYSVSREKKESFPLTVTSAQKNPTAFYLCASSSAGGNEQFFGPGTRLTVL.

The chain recombines TRBV9 with TRBJ1-2; D gene uncertain. Germline V gene sequence: CDR1 SGDLS, CDR2 YYNGEE. V lost 0 bases to trimming and J lost 8 bases, with 17 bases between them. This CDR3 is built from 15 residues. In DNA, the CDR3 is TGTGCCAGCAGCGTAGTTGAGTCATCCCCGGGGGGCTACACCTTC. Protein sequence: CASSVVESSPGGYTF.

The chain uses TRBV11-3 and TRBJ2-1; 7 positions match TRBD1. The CDR3 runs to 15 residues. The V and J ends lost 5 bases and 2 bases, in that order; junction bases with no gene match: 6. Germline lookup yields CDR1 SGHNT and CDR2 YENEEA. Written as DNA, the CDR3 is TGTGCCAGCAGCCCCCGACAGGGAGCCTACAATGAGCAGTTCTTC. This codes for CASSPRQGAYNEQFF. The full variable domain, completed using reference TRBV11-3 and TRBJ2-1, is EAGVVQSPRYKIIEKKQPVAFWCNPISGHNTLYWYLQNLGQGPELLIRYENEEAVDDSQLPKDRFSAERLKGVDSTLKIQPAELGDSAVYLCASSPRQGAYNEQFFGPGTRLTVL.

This chain links TRBV6-6 with TRBJ2-7; 7 bases match TRBD1. CDR3 size: 13 residues. The J segment lost 4 bases and the V segment lost 2 bases, leaving 2 bases of the junction unmatched. The V gene's germline CDR1 is MNHNY and CDR2 SVGAGI (reference sequence). The CDR3 coding sequence is TGTGCCAGCAGTTACGACAGGGAGTACGAGCAGTACTTC. It yields the protein CASSYDREYEQYF.

This chain connects TRBV7-2 to TRBJ2-7; 8 nucleotides line up with TRBD1. This CDR3 is built from 14 residues. The J segment lost 5 bases and the V segment lost 5 bases, leaving 8 bases of the junction unmatched. Germline CDR1 and CDR2: SGHTA and FQGNSA. The CDR3 DNA follows: TGTGCCAGCAGCCGTGACAGGGGTGGGAACGAGCAGTACTTC. Translated, it gives CASSRDRGGNEQYF.

This CDR3 is CASSQLEAYKVYTF. The CDR3 DNA sequence: TGTGCCAGCAGCCAATTAGAAGCTTATAAAGTATACACCTTC. The chain employs TRBV16 and TRBJ1-2; D ambiguous. V lost 1 base and J 11 bases, leaving 17 bases between the germline ends. The CDR3 extends over 14 amino acids. Germline loops: CDR1 KGHSY, CDR2 FQNENV.

This clone was seen a few times. The gene calls are TRBV5-5 and TRBJ1-1; D perhaps matches TRBD1 (6 bases). Germline CDR1 and CDR2: SGHKS and YYEKEE (reference sequence). V was cut by 5 bases and J by 0 bases, with 26 bases left in between. This CDR3 region has 19 residues. Here the CDR3 reads CASRRGVRDTELMNTEAFF. CDR3 bases: TGTGCCAGCAGGCGGGGGGTCCGGGACACCGAATTAATGAACACTGAAGCTTTCTTT.

CDR3 DNA: TGCAGTGCTAGTCGACAGGTGAACACCGGGGAGCTGTTTTTT. It is translated as CSASRQVNTGELFF. The gene calls are TRBV20-1 and TRBJ2-2, with D possibly TRBD1 on 6 matching bases. Trimming shortened V by 3 bases and J by 1 base, and 9 bases separated the two germline ends. This CDR3 contains 14 residues. Germline V lookup: CDR1 DFQATT, CDR2 SNEGSKA (reference sequence).

This sequence joins TRBV9 and TRBJ2-1, with 7 nucleotides matching TRBD2. Germline V gene lookup returns CDR1 SGDLS and CDR2 YYNGEE. This CDR3 has 17 amino acids. The V segment lost 0 bases and the J segment 5 bases; nucleotides outside the gene matches: 11. DNA for the CDR3: TGTGCCAGCAGCGTAGAATCCCTTCGCGGACTAGACAATGAGCAGTTCTTC. As protein: CASSVESLRGLDNEQFF.

V and J are TRBV29-1 and TRBJ2-3; TRBD2 is a possible D gene (5 bases). This CDR3 spans 12 amino acids. V lost 4 bases and J lost 5, with 10 bases in between. Germline assignment: CDR1 SQVTM and CDR2 ANQGSEA. The CDR3 nucleotides are TGCAGCGTTGGAGGGCAGTTAGATACGCAGTATTTT. As protein: CSVGGQLDTQYF.

The rearrangement uses TRBV4-1 and TRBJ2-5; the D is unclear. CDR1 MGHRA and CDR2 YSYEKL come from the germline V gene. The ends were cut back, 1 base at V and 2 bases at J, with 8 bases in the middle. CDR3 length equals 14 residues. Here the CDR3 DNA reads TGCGCCAGCAGCCAAGGGATGACTCAAGAGACCCAGTACTTC. Protein sequence: CASSQGMTQETQYF.

The chain links TRBV11-2 to TRBJ2-7; D is undetermined. This CDR3 has 13 amino acids. Germline V lookup: CDR1 SGHAT, CDR2 FQNNGV. V dropped 1 base and J dropped 1 base, with 5 bases sitting between them. CDR3 residues: CASSLVVSYEQYF. As DNA, the CDR3 is TGTGCCAGCAGCTTAGTAGTGTCCTACGAGCAGTACTTC. Full variable domain (outside the CDR3, taken from reference TRBV11-2 and TRBJ2-7): EAGVAQSPRYKIIEKRQSVAFWCNPISGHATLYWYQQILGQGPKLLIQFQNNGVVDDSQLPKDRFSAERLKGVDSTLKIQPAKLEDSAVYLCASSLVVSYEQYFGPGTRLTVT.

The chain links TRBV7-9 to TRBJ2-7; the match to TRBD2 covers 14 bases. Germline trimming cut 7 bases from V and 6 bases from J; bases unmatched to any gene: 14. CDR1 and CDR2 from the germline V gene are SEHNR and FQNEAQ (reference sequence). CDR3 size: 17 residues. The CDR3 loop is CASMLGWGLAGVSEQYF. In DNA, the CDR3 is TGTGCCAGCATGTTGGGGTGGGGACTAGCGGGAGTCAGCGAGCAGTACTTC.

A few counts support this clone. Other DNA sequences in the sample encode the same CDR3. The CDR3 loop is CASSLQETQYF. The CDR3 DNA follows: TGTGCCAGCAGTCTTCAAGAGACCCAGTACTTC. The V gene is TRBV7-2, the J gene TRBJ2-5, with D unresolved. The CDR3 spans 11 residues. Per the germline V gene, CDR1 is SGHTA and CDR2 is FQGNSA. V was pared by 6 bases and J by 2 bases, with 4 bases between.

J is TRBJ1-1 and V is TRBV25-1, with D hard to call. From germline, CDR1 is MGHDK and CDR2 SYGVNS. V lost 2 bases and J 3 bases, leaving 10 bases between the germline ends. This CDR3 region has 14 residues. CDR3 bases: TGTGCCAGCAGTGAAGCGAGGGAATACACTGAAGCTTTCTTT. Translated: CASSEAREYTEAFF.

The V gene is TRBV11-3, the J gene TRBJ2-5, with 11 positions matching TRBD2. This CDR3 spans 14 amino acids. In germline, CDR1 is SGHNT, CDR2 YENEEA. The trim removed 5 bases at V and 4 bases at J, leaving 3 bases unmatched. The DNA for the CDR3 is TGTGCCAGCAGCCGTAGCGGGGGGGCAGAGACCCAGTACTTC. Residues: CASSRSGGAETQYF. The whole variable domain, filled in from reference TRBV11-3 and TRBJ2-5, reads EAGVVQSPRYKIIEKKQPVAFWCNPISGHNTLYWYLQNLGQGPELLIRYENEEAVDDSQLPKDRFSAERLKGVDSTLKIQPAELGDSAVYLCASSRSGGAETQYFGPGTRLLVL.

The chain combines TRBV7-3 with TRBJ1-1, with no clear D. This CDR3 contains 13 residues. Trimming took 5 bases from V and 3 from J, leaving 10 bases between them. Per germline, CDR1 SGHTA and CDR2 FQGTGA. The CDR3 DNA reads TGTGCCAGCAGCCCCCAGGAGGACACTGAAGCTTTCTTT. As protein: CASSPQEDTEAFF.

V usage is TRBV7-9 and J usage is TRBJ1-3, with 9 nucleotides matching TRBD1. Germline CDR1 SEHNR, CDR2 FQNEAQ (reference sequence). The CDR3 loop spans 15 amino acids. V dropped 5 bases and J dropped 3; count of bases not matched to a gene: 5. The CDR3 coding sequence is TGTGCCAGCAGCGGGGGACAGGGATTTGGAAACACCATATATTTT. Translation gives CASSGGQGFGNTIYF.